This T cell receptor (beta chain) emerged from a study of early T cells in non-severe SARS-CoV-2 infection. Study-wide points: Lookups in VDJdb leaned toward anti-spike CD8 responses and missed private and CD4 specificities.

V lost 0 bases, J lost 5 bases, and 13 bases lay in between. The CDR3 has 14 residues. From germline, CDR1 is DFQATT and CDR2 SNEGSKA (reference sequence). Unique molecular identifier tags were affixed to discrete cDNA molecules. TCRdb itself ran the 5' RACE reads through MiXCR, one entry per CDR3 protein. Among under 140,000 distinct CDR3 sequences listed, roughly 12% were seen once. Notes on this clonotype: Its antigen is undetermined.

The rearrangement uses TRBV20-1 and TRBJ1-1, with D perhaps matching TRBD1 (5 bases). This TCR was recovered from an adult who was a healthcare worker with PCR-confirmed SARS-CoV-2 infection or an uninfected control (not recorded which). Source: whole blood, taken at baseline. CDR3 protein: CSARDSSGGTEAFF. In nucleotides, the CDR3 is TGCAGTGCTAGAGATAGTTCGGGGGGAACTGAAGCTTTCTTT.